The 6 T cell receptor beta chains listed next were all sequenced from one sample in a study of T cell changes during pregnancy in multiple sclerosis (dated 2019 in TCRdb). The receptor library was made with the immunoSEQ multiplex PCR assay. What TCRdb holds here is the immuneACCESS table cut down to in-frame rearrangements. Part of the clones is not present; checked against another copy, under half of the missing clones reflect an unresolved V gene, and the others are unexplained. Across this sample there are tens of thousands of clones, with more than 85% seen only once. In total, the top ten clones hold roughly 3.5% of the sample. The sequences come from peripheral blood, collected after pregnancy. Source of these receptors: a female donor in good health, enrolled as a control in a pregnancy study.

This clone was observed a handful of times. The chain combines TRBV27 with TRBJ1-1; TRBD1 agrees at 7 bases. CDR1 and CDR2 from the germline V gene are MNHEY and SMNVEV (reference sequence). The CDR3 is made up of 15 amino acids. The V and J ends lost 4 bases and 0 bases, in that order; junction bases with no gene match: 5. CDR3: CASSSVQGLNTEAFF. The CDR3, as DNA: TGTGCCAGCAGTTCCGTACAGGGGTTGAACACTGAAGCTTTCTTT.

The chain recombines TRBV9 with TRBJ2-1, with 7 bases that match TRBD1. CDR1 and CDR2 (germline): SGDLS, YYNGEE. Trimming cost V 4 bases and J 6 bases; bases outside gene matches: 10. The CDR3 totals 15 residues. The CDR3 loop reads CASSPWTGGTNEQFF. CDR3 nucleotide sequence: TGTGCCAGCAGCCCTTGGACAGGTGGAACCAATGAGCAGTTCTTC.

The chain employs TRBV29-1 and TRBJ2-3, with 10 bases aligning to TRBD1. This CDR3 is 15 amino acids long. V dropped 5 bases and J dropped 3; count of bases not matched to a gene: 8. The germline V gene has CDR1 SQVTM and CDR2 ANQGSEA. The CDR3: CSVWDRGRGTDTQYF. CDR3 bases: TGCAGCGTTTGGGACAGGGGAAGGGGTACAGATACGCAGTATTTT.

This clone was seen a handful of times. The chain couples TRBV6-6 to TRBJ2-1; D perhaps matches TRBD2 (6 bases). CDR1 is MNHNY and CDR2 is SVGAGI in the germline V gene (reference sequence). V dropped 5 bases and J dropped 4 bases, with 18 bases sitting between them. The CDR3 spans 16 residues. The chain's CDR3 is CASSTTSIPSYNEQFF. CDR3 sequence (DNA): TGTGCCAGCAGTACCACTAGCATCCCCTCTTACAATGAGCAGTTCTTC.

In its sample, this clone was seen once. J is TRBJ2-2 and V is TRBV6-5, with 8 bases matching TRBD2. Germline V gene lookup returns CDR1 MNHEY and CDR2 SVGAGI. The CDR3 runs 16 residues. V shed 2 bases, J shed 7 bases, and the junction held 9 bases outside the gene matches. The CDR3 region is CASSYAGGGRSGELFF. The DNA for the CDR3 is TGTGCCAGCAGTTACGCCGGGGGGGGCCGAAGCGGGGAGCTGTTTTTT.

The chain combines TRBV4-1 with TRBJ1-4; 9 nucleotides match TRBD1. The trim removed 1 base at V and 5 bases at J, leaving 5 bases unmatched. This CDR3 region has 16 residues. The germline V gene has CDR1 MGHRA and CDR2 YSYEKL. The CDR3 protein is CASSQGGQGSNEKLFF. In nucleotides, the CDR3 is TGCGCCAGCAGCCAAGGGGGACAGGGAAGCAATGAAAAACTGTTTTTT.